This TCR beta chain came from a study of early T cells in non-severe SARS-CoV-2 infection. Broader study findings: Database matching using VDJdb favored anti-spike CD8 responses, with private and CD4 specificities left missing.

Germline assignment: CDR1 MDHEN and CDR2 SYDVKM. Trimming pared 6 bases from V and 7 bases from J, leaving 12 bases between. CDR3 length: 12 residues. The TCR library protocol was used to attach unique molecular identifiers. These identifiers were attached to individual cDNA molecules. TCRdb processed the 5' RACE reads anew with MiXCR; each CDR3 protein has one entry. The sample consists of approximately 64,000 distinct CDR3 sequences, about 17% of them appearing once. This clonotype was detected ten times or more. Its specificity is not known. The chain joins TRBV28 to TRBJ1-1; D is unresolved. The TCR comes from an adult who was a healthcare worker with PCR-confirmed SARS-CoV-2 infection or an uninfected control (not recorded which). This specimen was whole blood, taken at baseline. In nucleotides, the CDR3 is TGTGCCAGCAGCTACGGTCGGGTTGAAGCTTTCTTT. It encodes CASSYGRVEAFF. The whole variable domain, remainder taken from reference TRBV28 and TRBJ1-1, is DVKVTQSSRYLVKRTGEKVFLECVQDMDHENMFWYRQDPGLGLRLIYFSYDVKMKEKGDIPEGYSVSREKKERFSLILESASTNQTSMYLCASSYGRVEAFFGQGTRLTVV.